These 2 T cell receptor beta chains were all obtained from the same sample, sequenced in a study of blood T cell repertoires in COVID-19. Profiled with immunoSEQ multiplex PCR; TCRdb holds only in-frame clones, not every one. The data hold 200,000 to 300,000 clones, with around 89% observed a single time. Sequencing was done on a sample of PBMCs or T cells enriched from blood (not recorded which). These receptors were taken from a man aged 35 to 55 who had recovered from COVID-19.

This clone was counted once. The chain joins TRBV10-3 to TRBJ1-5; D might be TRBD1 (6 bases). Germline values: CDR1 ENHRY, CDR2 SYGVKD. The V gene lost 3 bases and the J gene lost 4 bases, with 16 bases spanning the gap. This CDR3 region has 16 residues. CDR3 amino acids: CAISDSYGTFNQPQHF. CDR3 coding DNA: TGTGCCATCAGTGACTCATACGGGACATTTAATCAGCCCCAGCATTTT.

V gene TRBV5-4 combines with J gene TRBJ1-1; D gene unclear. This CDR3 has 14 residues. The germline gives CDR1 SGHNT, CDR2 YYREEE (reference sequence). The germline V and J ends were trimmed by 4 bases and 1 base, with 11 bases remaining between them. This CDR3 is CASSPDSGNTEAFF. The CDR3 DNA follows: TGTGCCAGCAGCCCGGATTCGGGGAACACTGAAGCTTTCTTT.